The 31 T cell receptor beta chains presented below share a single source sample, sequenced in a study of blood T cell repertoires in COVID-19. Data came from immunoSEQ multiplex PCR; TCRdb stores just in-frame clones and leaves some out. Of 100,000 to 150,000 clones detected, around 86% appear once; the ten largest clones hold about 5.4%. Sequencing input: peripheral blood. The receptor set was obtained from a human donor in a cohort sampled during active COVID-19.

This clone was seen just once. The gene calls are TRBV7-2 and TRBJ2-7; 8 bases agree with TRBD2. Germline V gene sequence: CDR1 SGHTA, CDR2 FQGNSA. The CDR3 covers 13 residues. The V and J ends lost 5 bases and 4 bases, in that order; junction bases with no gene match: 4. The CDR3 spells CASSPGTSYEQYF. The CDR3, as DNA: TGTGCCAGCAGCCCCGGGACTAGTTACGAGCAGTACTTC.

The gene calls are TRBV6-1 and TRBJ2-2, with D unclear. Germline lookup yields CDR1 MNHNS and CDR2 SASEGT. V was pared by 3 bases and J by 1 base, with 12 bases between. The length of the CDR3 is 16 residues. CDR3 sequence: CASSEHSVLNTGELFF. The CDR3 nucleotides read TGTGCCAGCAGTGAGCACTCGGTTTTGAACACCGGGGAGCTGTTTTTT.

J is TRBJ2-7 and V is TRBV11-2; 7 positions match TRBD2. The CDR3 is 19 amino acids. Unmatched junction bases numbered 15, after V lost 1 base and J lost 0 bases. Germline V gives CDR1 SGHAT, CDR2 FQNNGV. The CDR3 region is CASSLVSIRGSGYSYEQYF. The CDR3 region has the DNA TGTGCCAGCAGCTTAGTTTCTATAAGGGGTAGCGGGTACTCCTACGAGCAGTACTTC.

V is TRBV27 and J is TRBJ1-5; unclear D gene. The V end was cut by 3 bases, the J end by 2 bases, with 2 bases between. The CDR3 runs to 12 residues. Germline lookup yields CDR1 MNHEY and CDR2 SMNVEV (reference sequence). The chain's CDR3 is CASSFGNQPQHF. In DNA form, the CDR3 reads TGTGCCAGCAGTTTCGGCAATCAGCCCCAGCATTTT.

The chain links TRBV5-8 to TRBJ2-1, with D possibly being TRBD2 (5 bases). Germline V gene lookup returns CDR1 SGHTS and CDR2 YDEGEE. This CDR3 is built from 13 residues. V lost 9 bases to trimming and J lost 3 bases, with 13 bases between them. CDR3 DNA: TGTGCCATTAGTGGGGAGAGCTACAATGAGCAGTTCTTC. Its translation: CAISGESYNEQFF.

The rearrangement joins TRBV27 to TRBJ2-7; tentative D call: TRBD1 (5 bases). CDR3 size: 13 residues. V shed 1 base and J shed 7 bases, with 11 bases lying between them. Germline assignment: CDR1 MNHEY and CDR2 SMNVEV (reference sequence). This CDR3 reads CASSLLAGKEQYF. The CDR3 nucleotides read TGTGCCAGCAGTTTATTGGCAGGGAAAGAGCAGTACTTC.

The CDR3 loop is CASSPALGRNTEAFF. In DNA form, the CDR3 reads TGTGCCAGCAGCCCCGCCCTAGGGAGGAACACTGAAGCTTTCTTT. The rearrangement joins TRBV7-9 to TRBJ1-1; D remains ambiguous. The CDR3 has 15 residues. Per germline, CDR1 SEHNR and CDR2 FQNEAQ (reference sequence). V was trimmed by 5 bases and J by 1 base, leaving 14 bases between them.

This chain connects TRBV6-2 or TRBV6-3 to TRBJ2-1; 8 nucleotides match TRBD2. J gave up 8 bases and V 2 bases, and 11 bases lay outside the gene matches. Germline V lookup: CDR1 MNHEY, CDR2 SVGEGT. This CDR3 region has 16 residues. The chain's CDR3 is CASSYPPAGLVDEQFF. The CDR3 DNA follows: TGTGCCAGCAGTTACCCACCGGCGGGACTAGTCGATGAGCAGTTCTTC.

The rearrangement uses TRBV9 and TRBJ1-1, with TRBD1 matching over 7 bases. Germline V gene lookup returns CDR1 SGDLS and CDR2 YYNGEE. V dropped 4 bases and J dropped 4; count of bases not matched to a gene: 13. This CDR3 comprises 16 residues. The CDR3 region is CASSTSRGAGGTEAFF. The CDR3 DNA follows: TGTGCCAGCAGCACTTCCAGGGGGGCAGGGGGCACTGAAGCTTTCTTT.

The chain uses TRBV28 and TRBJ2-2; no reliable D call. Trimming removed 3 bases from V and 7 bases from J, with 3 bases in between. The V gene's germline CDR1 is MDHEN and CDR2 SYDVKM. The CDR3 contains 11 residues. CDR3 sequence reads: CASSFVGELFF. As DNA, the CDR3 is TGTGCCAGCAGTTTCGTCGGGGAGCTGTTTTTT.

This clone was seen just once. V and J are TRBV5-6 and TRBJ1-6; the D is unclear. The CDR3 loop spans 13 amino acids. V lost 1 base and J 10 bases, leaving 9 bases between the germline ends. CDR1 and CDR2 from the germline V gene are SGHDT and YYEEEE. CDR3 in DNA: TGTGCCAGCAGCTTGCCGGGAGGATCACCCCTCCACTTT. Translating gives CASSLPGGSPLHF.

This chain links TRBV7-8 with TRBJ2-1; the D is unclear. CDR1 is SGHVS and CDR2 is FQNEAQ in the germline V gene. V lost 1 base, J lost 4 bases, and 14 bases lay in between. The CDR3 covers 16 residues. CDR3 DNA: TGTGCCAGCAGCTTAGAGCGCGCTGCGTGGTACAATGAGCAGTTCTTC. Amino acids: CASSLERAAWYNEQFF.

The genes are TRBV28 and TRBJ2-1; D is undetermined. Trimming took off 5 bases at V and 4 bases at J, with 15 bases between the two ends. This CDR3 is 15 amino acids long. The V gene's germline CDR1 is MDHEN and CDR2 SYDVKM. CDR3 protein: CASSPTGRFYNEQFF. In DNA, the CDR3 is TGTGCCAGCAGTCCCACCGGTCGATTTTACAATGAGCAGTTCTTC.

This clone was recorded only once. The J gene is TRBJ2-7, the V gene TRBV28; 7 bases agree with TRBD1. The CDR3 consists of 14 residues. Germline loops: CDR1 MDHEN, CDR2 SYDVKM. Trimming cost V 2 bases and J 0 bases; bases outside gene matches: 1. CDR3 sequence reads: CASSLAGGSYEQYF. In nucleotides, the CDR3 is TGTGCCAGCAGTTTAGCAGGGGGCTCCTACGAGCAGTACTTC.

The chain links TRBV6-5 to TRBJ2-3, with unresolved D. With 2 bases removed from V and 3 bases from J, the gap between germline ends came to 6 bases. The CDR3 is 13 amino acids. Germline CDR1 reads MNHEY; CDR2 reads SVGAGI. CDR3 residues: CASSYLQTDTQYF. Here the CDR3 DNA reads TGTGCCAGCAGTTACCTTCAGACAGATACGCAGTATTTT.

The chain combines TRBV6-5 with TRBJ2-5; TRBD1 might be the D (5 bases). Trimming cost V 10 bases and J 5 bases, with 20 bases left between them. Germline CDR1 reads MNHEY; CDR2 reads SVGAGI. The CDR3 covers 14 residues. The CDR3, as DNA: TGTGCCACTCGCGCGGATCCAGGGTTGGAGACCCAGTACTTC. This encodes CATRADPGLETQYF.

The chain is built from TRBV28 and TRBJ2-3; 8 bases map to TRBD2. Germline CDR1 and CDR2: MDHEN and SYDVKM. CDR3 size: 16 residues. V gave up 2 bases and J gave up 5 bases; unmatched junction bases: 9. Here the CDR3 reads CASSLGIGLALDTQYF. The CDR3 coding sequence is TGTGCCAGCAGTTTAGGAATTGGACTAGCTTTAGATACGCAGTATTTT.

The gene calls are TRBV6-4 and TRBJ1-1, with D possibly TRBD1 on 5 matching bases. In germline, CDR1 is MRHNA, CDR2 SNTAGT. V lost 4 bases and J 7 bases, leaving 16 bases between the germline ends. The CDR3 length is 14 residues. CDR3 residues: CASSAEGNTFEAFF. Written as DNA, the CDR3 is TGTGCCAGCAGTGCGGAGGGGAACACCTTTGAAGCTTTCTTT.

This chain joins TRBV11-2 and TRBJ2-7; 7 positions agree with TRBD2. V dropped 5 bases and J dropped 4; count of bases not matched to a gene: 14. Germline-derived CDR1 and CDR2 are SGHAT and FQNNGV. This CDR3 is 16 amino acids long. Written as DNA, the CDR3 is TGTGCCAGCAGCAACCCGCTAGCGGAGGTTCAATACGAGCAGTACTTC. It translates to CASSNPLAEVQYEQYF.

The chain is built from TRBV29-1 and TRBJ2-5, with 14 bases identical to TRBD2. This CDR3 contains 19 residues. CDR1 is SQVTM, CDR2 ANQGSEA, per germline. The J segment lost 0 bases and the V segment lost 1 base, leaving 10 bases of the junction unmatched. The CDR3 bases are TGCAGCGTTGAAGTAGCGGGACTAGCGGGAGTTGGCAACCAAGAGACCCAGTACTTC. Its protein product is CSVEVAGLAGVGNQETQYF. Complete variable domain (other parts from reference TRBV29-1 and TRBJ2-5): SAVISQKPSRDICQRGTSLTIQCQVDSQVTMMFWYRQQPGQSLTLIATANQGSEATYESGFVIDKFPISRPNLTFSTLTVSNMSPEDSSIYLCSVEVAGLAGVGNQETQYFGPGTRLLVL.

The chain joins TRBV3-1 (or the pseudogene TRBV3-2) to TRBJ1-5; D might be TRBD1 (6 bases). Trimming took 4 bases from V and 5 from J, leaving 15 bases between them. CDR1 and CDR2 (germline): LGHDT, YNNKEL (reference sequence). The CDR3 spans 15 residues. The CDR3 bases are TGTGCCAGCAGCCCGTATACAGGGATCGATCAGCCCCAGCATTTT. This codes for CASSPYTGIDQPQHF.

V and J are TRBV18 and TRBJ1-5, with TRBD1 as a possible D gene (6 bases). There are 16 residues in the CDR3. The germline CDR1 and CDR2 sequences are KGHSH and LQKENI. The V end was cut by 3 bases, the J end by 4 bases, with 16 bases between. The CDR3 loop is CASSPFDRRANQPQHF. The CDR3 DNA is TGTGCCAGCTCACCCTTTGACAGGCGTGCGAATCAGCCCCAGCATTTT.

The CDR3 DNA reads TGTGCCTGGAGTATACGGTCCACAGATACGCAGTATTTT. Amino acid sequence: CAWSIRSTDTQYF. The gene calls are TRBV30 and TRBJ2-3; D gene ambiguous. The germline V gene has CDR1 GTSNPN and CDR2 SVGIG (reference sequence). Trimming pared 2 bases from V and 2 bases from J, leaving 8 bases between. The CDR3 consists of 13 residues. The full variable domain, its missing parts supplied by reference TRBV30 and TRBJ2-3, is SQTIHQWPATLVQPVGSPLSLECTVEGTSNPNLYWYRQAAGRGLQLLFYSVGIGQISSEVPQNLSASRPQDRQFILSSKKLLLSDSGFYLCAWSIRSTDTQYFGPGTRLTVL.

V and J are TRBV28 and TRBJ1-2; D call uncertain. Trimming pared 6 bases from V and 3 bases from J, leaving 8 bases between. This CDR3 contains 12 residues. Germline CDR1 reads MDHEN; CDR2 reads SYDVKM. CDR3 loop: CASRRADYGYTF. CDR3 DNA sequence: TGTGCCAGCAGGAGGGCCGACTATGGCTACACCTTC.

This clone has only a few counts. V usage is TRBV30 and J usage is TRBJ1-3; D gene unclear. Germline V lookup: CDR1 GTSNPN, CDR2 SVGIG (reference sequence). The CDR3 length is 15 residues. Trimming removed 1 base at V and 4 bases at J, with 14 bases between. CDR3 sequence (DNA): TGTGCCTGGAGTGACCCCGCGACTGGGGGAAACACCATATATTTT. Protein: CAWSDPATGGNTIYF.

This chain uses TRBV10-1 with TRBJ2-2, with TRBD1 matching 11 bases. The V gene end was trimmed by 6 bases and the J gene end by 3 bases; junction bases not matched to a gene: 9. The germline V gene has CDR1 WNHNN and CDR2 SYGVQD (reference sequence). This CDR3 comprises 17 residues. The CDR3 nucleotides are TGCGCCAGCAGCCGCGGACAGGGGGCAGGGTACACCGGGGAGCTGTTTTTT. Protein: CASSRGQGAGYTGELFF.

The chain uses TRBV9 and TRBJ2-5, with a possible D match to TRBD2 (5 bases). CDR1 is SGDLS and CDR2 is YYNGEE in the germline V gene. This CDR3 is built from 16 residues. V dropped 4 bases and J dropped 5 bases, with 21 bases sitting between them. The CDR3 DNA sequence: TGTGCCAGCAGCTCTAGCCCCATAGGACGAGGGGAGACCCAGTACTTC. Its translation is CASSSSPIGRGETQYF.

This chain uses TRBV29-1 with TRBJ1-2; TRBD1 matches at 7 bases. The CDR3 has 13 amino acids. CDR1 and CDR2 (germline): SQVTM, ANQGSEA. J gave up 6 bases and V 4 bases, and 8 bases lay outside the gene matches. The CDR3 bases are TGCAGCGTTGTCCGACAGGGCGGCGATGGCTACACCTTC. Its translation is CSVVRQGGDGYTF.

This chain connects TRBV10-1 to TRBJ1-2; D is ambiguous. Trimming pared 4 bases from V and 2 bases from J, leaving 8 bases between. CDR3 size: 13 residues. CDR1 and CDR2 (germline): WNHNN, SYGVQD (reference sequence). For the CDR3, the DNA is TGCGCCAGCAGTGTGAACAGCAACTATGGCTACACCTTC. It translates to CASSVNSNYGYTF.

The chain carries TRBV2 and TRBJ2-1; TRBD2 is a possible D gene (6 bases). Trimming pared 10 bases from V and 6 bases from J, leaving 16 bases between. Germline CDR1 reads SNHLY; CDR2 reads FYNNEI. CDR3 length: 13 amino acids. Here the CDR3 DNA reads TGTGCCACCACTAGCCTCTCTCTCAATGAGCAGTTCTTC. Its translation is CATTSLSLNEQFF. The variable domain in full, completed from reference TRBV2 and TRBJ2-1, reads EPEVTQTPSHQVTQMGQEVILRCVPISNHLYFYWYRQILGQKVEFLVSFYNNEISEKSEIFDDQFSVERPDGSNFTLKIRSTKLEDSAMYFCATTSLSLNEQFFGPGTRLTVL.

The chain uses TRBV14 and TRBJ2-1; maybe TRBD2 (5 bases). CDR3 length: 13 residues. Looked up from germline, CDR1 is SGHDN and CDR2 is FVKESK. Trimming pared 3 bases from V and 5 bases from J, leaving 8 bases between. The CDR3 spells CASSHELDNEQFF. The CDR3 coding sequence is TGTGCCAGCAGCCACGAACTAGACAATGAGCAGTTCTTC.